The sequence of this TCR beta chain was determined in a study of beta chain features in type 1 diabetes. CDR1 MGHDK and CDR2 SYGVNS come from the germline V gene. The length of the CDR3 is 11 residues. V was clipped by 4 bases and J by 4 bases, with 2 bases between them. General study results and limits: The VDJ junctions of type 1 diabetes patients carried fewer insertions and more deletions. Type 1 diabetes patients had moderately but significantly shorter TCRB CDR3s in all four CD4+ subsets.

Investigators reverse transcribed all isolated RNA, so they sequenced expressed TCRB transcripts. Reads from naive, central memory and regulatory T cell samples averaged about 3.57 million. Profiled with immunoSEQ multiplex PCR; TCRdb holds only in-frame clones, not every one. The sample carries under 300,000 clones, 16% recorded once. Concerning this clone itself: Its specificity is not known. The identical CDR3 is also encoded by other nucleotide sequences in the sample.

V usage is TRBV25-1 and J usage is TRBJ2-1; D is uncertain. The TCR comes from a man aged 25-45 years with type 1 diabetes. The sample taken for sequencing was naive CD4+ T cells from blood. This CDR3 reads CASSAYNEQFF. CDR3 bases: TGTGCCAGCAGTGCGTACAATGAGCAGTTCTTC.